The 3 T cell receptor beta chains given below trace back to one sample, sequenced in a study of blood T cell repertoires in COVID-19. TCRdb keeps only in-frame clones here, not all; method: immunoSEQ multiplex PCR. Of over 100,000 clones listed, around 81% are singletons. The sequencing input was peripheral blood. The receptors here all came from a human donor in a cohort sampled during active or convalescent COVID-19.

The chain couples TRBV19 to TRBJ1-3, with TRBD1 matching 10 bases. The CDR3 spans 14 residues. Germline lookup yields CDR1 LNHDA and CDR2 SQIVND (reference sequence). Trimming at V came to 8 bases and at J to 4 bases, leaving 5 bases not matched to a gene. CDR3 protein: CASGDRGGGNTIYF. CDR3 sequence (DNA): TGTGCCAGTGGGGACAGGGGAGGAGGAAACACCATATATTTT. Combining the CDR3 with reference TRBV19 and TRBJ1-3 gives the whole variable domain DGGITQSPKYLFRKEGQNVTLSCEQNLNHDAMYWYRQDPGQGLRLIYYSQIVNDFQKGDIAEGYSVSREKKESFPLTVTSAQKNPTAFYLCASGDRGGGNTIYFGEGSWLTVV.

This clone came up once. CDR3 residues: CASSQAVSDTQYF. CDR3 nucleotide sequence: TGCGCCAGCAGCCAAGCAGTTTCAGATACGCAGTATTTT. This chain uses TRBV4-3 with TRBJ2-3; D not certain. V lost 1 base and J lost 4, with 6 bases in between. The germline V gene has CDR1 LGHNA and CDR2 YSLEER. The CDR3 contains 13 residues.

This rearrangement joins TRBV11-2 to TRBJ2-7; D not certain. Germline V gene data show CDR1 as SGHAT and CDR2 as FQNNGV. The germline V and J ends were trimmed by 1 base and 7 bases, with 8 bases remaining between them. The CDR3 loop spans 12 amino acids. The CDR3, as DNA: TGTGCCAGCAGCTTAGTGTCCTTAGAGCAGTACTTC. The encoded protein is CASSLVSLEQYF.